These 16 T cell receptor beta chains were sequenced from one sample in a study of blood T cells in healthy people across ages. Through a sample-barcoded 5' primer and a J-beta primer mix, a second PCR was run for roughly 6 to 11 cycles. TCRdb ran MiXCR on the 5' RACE reads and lists one entry per CDR3 protein. The sample contains roughly 800,000 distinct CDR3 sequences, about three fifths of which appear only once. The sequencing input was blood. The receptors were gathered from a man aged 25-45 years in good health.

A word on this clonotype: At one of its ends the junction is not consistent with the germline gene, which may arise from a read error. The rearrangement links TRBV4-2 to TRBJ2-3, with D possibly called TRBD1 or TRBD2 (5 bases each). CDR1 is LGHNA, CDR2 YNFKEQ, per germline. CDR3 length: 18 amino acids. CDR3 residues: CASSQEELGTRRTDTQYF. The CDR3 coding sequence is TGTGCCAGTAGCCAAGAAGAACTGGGGACCCGTCGAACAGATACGCAGTATTTT.

This chain links TRBV25-1 with TRBJ2-1, with D possibly being TRBD2 (6 bases). Germline V gives CDR1 MGHDK, CDR2 SYGVNS. Trimming removed 7 bases from V and 0 bases from J, with 10 bases in between. CDR3 length: 14 residues. CDR3 DNA sequence: TGTGCCAGCACTCGGGGACTCTCCTACAATGAGCAGTTCTTC. It codes for CASTRGLSYNEQFF.

The sample holds a few counts of this clonotype. This chain links TRBV3-1 with TRBJ2-7; D remains unclear. Germline-derived CDR1 and CDR2 are LGHDT and YNNKEL (reference sequence). V was clipped by 1 base and J by 1 base, with 5 bases between them. The CDR3 covers 13 residues. CDR3 coding DNA: TGTGCCAGCAGCCAAGTCCAGTCCTACGAGCAGTACTTC. It is translated as CASSQVQSYEQYF.

This chain links TRBV20-1 with TRBJ1-5; no firm D call. Germline CDR1 DFQATT, CDR2 SNEGSKA (reference sequence). The V and J ends lost 0 bases and 1 base respectively, with 10 bases between them. The CDR3 contains 15 residues. The CDR3 loop is CSARDIRGSNQPQHF. The CDR3, as DNA: TGCAGTGCTAGAGATATCCGAGGAAGCAATCAGCCCCAGCATTTT.

The chain is built from TRBV11-1 and TRBJ2-1; 9 nucleotides match TRBD2. The length of the CDR3 is 21 residues. V gave up 1 base and J gave up 5 bases; unmatched junction bases: 21. Germline lookup yields CDR1 SGHAT and CDR2 FQDESV (reference sequence). The CDR3 loop is CASSLEEGGRALIRLNNEQFF. For the CDR3, the DNA is TGTGCCAGCAGCTTAGAAGAAGGCGGGAGGGCACTAATAAGACTAAACAATGAGCAGTTCTTC.

The gene calls are TRBV11-2 and TRBJ2-3; 11 bases are a match to TRBD2. CDR3 size: 18 residues. With 5 bases clipped from V and 1 base from J, the junction kept 11 bases outside the gene matches. Germline V gene data show CDR1 as SGHAT and CDR2 as FQNNGV. The DNA of the CDR3 is TGTGCCAGCAGCCGATCGCCGGGACTAGCGGAACGCACAGATACGCAGTATTTT. It codes for CASSRSPGLAERTDTQYF.

In its sample, this clonotype was seen many times. CDR3 region: CASSLRAGDTEAFF. The CDR3 nucleotides are TGCGCCAGCAGCTTGAGGGCAGGTGACACTGAAGCTTTCTTT. J is TRBJ1-1 and V is TRBV5-1; D call uncertain. CDR3 length: 14 residues. The V end was cut by 1 base, the J end by 3 bases, with 10 bases between. Germline lookup yields CDR1 SGHRS and CDR2 YFSETQ.

This clonotype turned up a few times. The chain combines TRBV29-1 with TRBJ2-5; 8 positions match TRBD2. With 5 bases clipped from V and 4 bases from J, the junction kept 3 bases outside the gene matches. The germline V gene encodes CDR1 SQVTM and CDR2 ANQGSEA. There are 12 residues in the CDR3. DNA for the CDR3: TGCAGCGTTTGGCTAGCGGGAGAGACCCAGTACTTC. It codes for CSVWLAGETQYF.

The CDR3 DNA reads as TGTGCCAGCAGCACCGGACAGGTCGGAGGTAACTATGGCTACACCTTC. Its protein is CASSTGQVGGNYGYTF. This chain joins TRBV5-6 and TRBJ1-2, with 7 bases lining up with TRBD1. The CDR3 is 16 amino acids. Germline CDR1 is SGHDT and CDR2 is YYEEEE. V lost 4 bases to trimming and J lost 1 base; unmatched junction nucleotides: 10. Filled out from reference TRBV5-6 and TRBJ1-2, the complete variable domain reads DAGVTQSPTHLIKTRGQQVTLRCSPKSGHDTVSWYQQALGQGPQFIFQYYEEEERQRGNFPDRFSGHQFPNYSSELNVNALLLGDSALYLCASSTGQVGGNYGYTFGSGTRLTVV.

V and J are TRBV20-1 and TRBJ2-6, with D unresolved. This CDR3 has 17 amino acids. Germline CDR1 is DFQATT and CDR2 is SNEGSKA (reference sequence). The V end lost 0 bases, the J end lost 0 bases, and 12 bases lay between the germline ends. The CDR3 spells CSARDSRSLSGANVLTF. In DNA form, the CDR3 reads TGCAGTGCTAGAGATTCCCGGTCCCTCTCTGGGGCCAACGTCCTGACTTTC.

V and J are TRBV3-1 and TRBJ2-7; 8 nucleotides match TRBD2. CDR1 and CDR2 (germline): LGHDT, YNNKEL (reference sequence). The CDR3 consists of 14 residues. The ends lost 2 bases at V and 6 bases at J; junction bases unmatched: 6. The CDR3 sequence is CASSQTAGGGEQYF. The CDR3 DNA sequence: TGTGCCAGCAGCCAAACTGCGGGGGGAGGCGAGCAGTACTTC.

The V and J genes are TRBV7-2 and TRBJ1-2, with 7 bases that match TRBD1. Germline V gene data show CDR1 as SGHTA and CDR2 as FQGNSA. The V segment lost 5 bases and the J segment 7 bases; nucleotides outside the gene matches: 10. This CDR3 has 14 residues. The CDR3 is CASSLLDRWSGYTF. The CDR3 DNA is TGTGCCAGCAGCCTATTGGACAGGTGGTCTGGCTACACCTTC. Full variable domain (remainder filled in from reference TRBV7-2 and TRBJ1-2): GAGVSQSPSNKVTEKGKDVELRCDPISGHTALYWYRQSLGQGLEFLIYFQGNSAPDKSGLPSDRFSAERTGGSVSTLTIQRTQQEDSAVYLCASSLLDRWSGYTFGSGTRLTVV.

J is TRBJ1-6 and V is TRBV20-1; 7 nucleotides align to TRBD1. V lost 3 bases and J lost 10; bases outside the gene matches: 6. The length of the CDR3 is 13 residues. CDR1 is DFQATT, CDR2 SNEGSKA, per germline (reference sequence). In DNA form, the CDR3 reads TGCAGTGCTAGGAGGGACAGTGAATCACCCCTCCACTTT. The encoded protein is CSARRDSESPLHF.

This clonotype has just one count. At one end the junction does not follow the germline gene, possibly because of a read error. V gene TRBV7-7 combines with J gene TRBJ2-1, with TRBD1 matching 10 bases. CDR1 is SSHAT and CDR2 is FNYEAQ in the germline V gene (reference sequence). This CDR3 contains 13 residues. As DNA, the CDR3 is TGTGCTAGCAGCTCGGACAGGGGGAATGAGCAGTTCTTC. It yields the protein CASSSDRGNEQFF.

This clonotype was counted once. V and J are TRBV20-1 and TRBJ2-7; maybe TRBD1 (5 bases). V was cut by 0 bases and J by 5 bases, with 11 bases left in between. The CDR3 consists of 13 residues. Germline values: CDR1 DFQATT, CDR2 SNEGSKA (reference sequence). As DNA, the CDR3 is TGCAGTGCTAGAGATCCAGGGCACCACGAGCAGTACTTC. Its translation is CSARDPGHHEQYF.

The chain has TRBV6-5 and TRBJ2-5, with 8 bases that match TRBD2. The J call may be incorrect, as the DNA end agrees better with TRBJ2-7. CDR3 length: 16 residues. Germline values: CDR1 MNHEY, CDR2 SVGAGI. CDR3 sequence (DNA): TGTGCCAGCAGTTACTCGAAACGGACGGGGGGGCACGAGCAGTACTTC. Encoded protein: CASSYSKRTGGHEQYF.